This T cell receptor (beta chain) was captured by sequencing in a study of T cells in Graves' hyperthyroidism and ophthalmopathy. Exclusion followed for patients with uncontrolled infection, other autoimmune disease, pregnancy or lactation. Amplified TCR beta CDR3 regions derived from RNA transcripts. A first-round RT-PCR of the TCR CDR3 used the HTBI primer set. Using its own MiXCR run on the multiplex PCR reads, TCRdb lists one record per CDR3 protein. The sample has 650,000 to 700,000 distinct CDR3 sequences; around a sixth are singletons. This clonotype was sampled from a man aged 50-60 years with Graves' hyperthyroidism. Input material: blood.

The CDR3 is CASSPRLAGARTDTQYF. The CDR3 DNA reads as TGTGCCAGCAGTCCCCGACTAGCGGGAGCCCGCACAGATACGCAGTATTTT. The gene calls are TRBV27 and TRBJ2-3; 12 bases map to TRBD2. After removal of 5 bases from V and 1 base from J, the junction contained 7 bases not matched to a gene. CDR3 size: 17 residues. Germline V gene lookup returns CDR1 MNHEY and CDR2 SMNVEV (reference sequence).